This T cell receptor (beta chain) was identified during a study of shared clonotypes between healthy human individuals. Study at large: CD4 naive and memory got three plates each, CD8 naive two, CD8 memory one.

This CDR3 region has 16 residues. The V end was cut by 0 bases, the J end by 0 bases, with 13 bases between. Per germline, CDR1 SGHDT and CDR2 YYEEEE. As handled by the study authors: Because ImmunoSEQ provided only junction sequences with no quality scores, the filtering differed. Profiling relied on immunoSEQ multiplex PCR, and the TCRdb table lists in-frame clones only, not all of them. V and J calls and clone size are copied from that table; D and trimming were computed from the DNA. The sample has 950,000 to 1,300,000 clones; around 74% are singletons. General observations from the study: In general, naive subsets displayed greater estimated richness than memory subsets did. Donor clonotype sharing was expected to depend on sequencing depth.

About this clone: The antigen remains unidentified.

The chain has TRBV5-6 and TRBJ2-7; D could derive from TRBD1 or TRBD2 (5 bases each). Sequenced material: memory CD4+ T cells sorted from blood. Stated subset: CD45RA-negative fraction. This TCR was sampled from a man between 18 and 35 years old in good health. Here the CDR3 DNA reads TGTGCCAGCAGCTTGGGTATGGGACGGAGCTCCTACGAGCAGTACTTC. Its translation is CASSLGMGRSSYEQYF.